At least ten counts were recorded for the clone carrying this T cell receptor beta chain. The antigen remains unidentified. CDR3 length: 15 residues. J lost 5 bases, V lost 3 bases, and 4 bases had no gene match. Germline V lookup: CDR1 KGHSH, CDR2 LQKENI. TCRdb independently ran MiXCR on the reads; one entry per CDR3 protein. The sample lists roughly 280,000 distinct CDR3 sequences, approximately 9% occurring once. The data derive from a study of T cell repertoires in cytomegalovirus infection. Study results and limitations: Dominating the ex vivo response were HLA-C-restricted CMV-specific TCR beta clonotypes.

V and J are TRBV18 and TRBJ2-5; 12 nucleotides agree with TRBD2. Sequencing used PBMCs. The TCR originated in a human donor in good health (CMV status not recorded). Some clones in this sample may be carry-over from other donors' samples. Written as DNA, the CDR3 is TGTGCCAGCTCACCTCAGACTAGCGGGAGCGAGACCCAGTACTTC. Translated: CASSPQTSGSETQYF.